The present TCR beta chain was sequenced within a study of memory CD8 T cells in hepatitis C reinfection. TCRdb's copy holds only in-frame clones and misses some; the assay was immunoSEQ multiplex PCR. The table shows roughly 43,000 clones, with around nine tenths occurring only once. As to time point: peak reinfection, 3 to 8 weeks after reinfection detection. The sorted cells went straight to TCR sequencing with no prior in vitro expansion. This CDR3 is built from 14 residues. Deletions cut 1 base from V and 5 bases from J, with 11 bases between. The rearrangement links TRBV23-1 to TRBJ2-5, with TRBD1 as a possible D gene (5 bases). TRBV23-1 is labeled an ORF, and its function is uncertain. This TCR derives from a man between 18 and 35 years old with hepatitis C virus infection. The material sequenced was naive CD8+ T cells sorted from blood. CDR3 sequence reads: CASSQLAGKETQYF. CDR3 nucleotides: TGCGCCAGCAGTCAATTGGCAGGGAAGGAGACCCAGTACTTC.